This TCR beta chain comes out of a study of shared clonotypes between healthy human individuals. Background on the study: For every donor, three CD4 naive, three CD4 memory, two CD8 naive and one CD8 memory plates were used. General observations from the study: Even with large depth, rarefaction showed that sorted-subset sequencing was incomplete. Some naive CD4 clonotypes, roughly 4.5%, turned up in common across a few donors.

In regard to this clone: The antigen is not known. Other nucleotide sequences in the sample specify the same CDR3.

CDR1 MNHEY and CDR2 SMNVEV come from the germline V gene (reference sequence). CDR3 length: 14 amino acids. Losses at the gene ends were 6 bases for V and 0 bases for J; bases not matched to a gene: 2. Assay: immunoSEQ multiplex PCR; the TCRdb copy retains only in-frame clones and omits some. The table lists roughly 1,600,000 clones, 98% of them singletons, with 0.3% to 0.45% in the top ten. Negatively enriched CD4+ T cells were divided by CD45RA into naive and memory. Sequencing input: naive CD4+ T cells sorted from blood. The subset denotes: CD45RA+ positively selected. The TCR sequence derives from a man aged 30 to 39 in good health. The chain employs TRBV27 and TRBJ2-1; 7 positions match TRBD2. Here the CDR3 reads CASRPSGSYNEQFF. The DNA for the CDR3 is TGTGCCAGCAGACCTAGCGGCTCCTACAATGAGCAGTTCTTC.